The entry that follows covers one TCR beta chain sequence. The antigen is not known. This library used approximately 370 ng RNA and molecular barcoded adaptors spanning alpha/delta and beta/gamma chains. TCRdb passed the reads through MiXCR, listing each CDR3 protein once. The table lists tens of thousands of distinct CDR3 sequences, about a fifth of them singletons, with over 12% in the top ten. The CDR3 contains 16 residues. V dropped 1 base and J dropped 3 bases, with 13 bases sitting between them. Germline assignment: CDR1 LGHNT and CDR2 FRNRAP. The data belong to a study of read filtering for tumor transcriptome and immune sequencing. Across the whole study: Patients were 17 male and approximately 14 female, mean age 65.9 years, range about 47 to 85. General observations from the study: Compared with RNA-seq, IR-seq gave much higher clonotype depth and reliability.

This receptor was obtained from a donor at least 40 years old with multiple myeloma. Sequencing used a population of CD138-negative cells sorted from bone marrow. The genes are TRBV12-5 and TRBJ1-5; D gene uncertain. For the CDR3, the DNA is TGTGCTAGTGGTTTGGACCTAGGGAGTTCCAATCAGCCCCAGCATTTT. Translating gives CASGLDLGSSNQPQHF.